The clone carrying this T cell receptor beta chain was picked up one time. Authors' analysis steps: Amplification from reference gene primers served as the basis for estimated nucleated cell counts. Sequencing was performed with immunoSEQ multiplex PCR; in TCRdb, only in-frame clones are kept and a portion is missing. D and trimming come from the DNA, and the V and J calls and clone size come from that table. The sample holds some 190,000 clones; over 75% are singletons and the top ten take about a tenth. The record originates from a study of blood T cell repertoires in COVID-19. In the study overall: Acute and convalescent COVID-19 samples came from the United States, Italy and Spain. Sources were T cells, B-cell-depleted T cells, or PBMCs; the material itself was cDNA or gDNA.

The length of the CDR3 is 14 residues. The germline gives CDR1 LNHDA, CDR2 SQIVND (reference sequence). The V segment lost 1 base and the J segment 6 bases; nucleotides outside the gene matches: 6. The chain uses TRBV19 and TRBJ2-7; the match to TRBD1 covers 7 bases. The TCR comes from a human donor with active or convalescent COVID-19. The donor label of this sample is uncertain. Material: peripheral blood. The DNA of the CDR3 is TGTGCCAGTAGTATAGTGACAGGGATAGGCGAGCAGTACTTC. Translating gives CASSIVTGIGEQYF.